This TCR beta chain is drawn from a study of beta chain features in type 1 diabetes. Note on this clone: Its antigen is unknown.

Overall study findings and caveats: Within each of all four CD4+ subsets, Type 1 diabetes patients had TCRB CDR3s that were moderately but significantly shorter. It was among patients, rather than healthy donors, that naive, central memory and Treg TCRB repertoires appeared more similar.

CDR1 is GTSNPN and CDR2 is SVGIG in the germline V gene (reference sequence). The CDR3 sequence is 16 residues long. J was trimmed by 2 bases and V by 0 bases; bases with no gene match: 6. Via CD45RO/CCR7/CD25/CD127/CD95/CD27, cells of the CD4+ naive, central memory, regulatory and stem cell-like memory subsets were sorted. Every isolated RNA sample was fully reverse transcribed, so sequencing captured expressed TCRB transcripts. Clones were read by immunoSEQ multiplex PCR, and TCRdb kept only the in-frame ones, dropping some. Altogether around 240,000 clones are present, around 10% being singletons, with the ten largest covering about 0.037%.

This TCR came from a woman younger than 30 in good health. The chain uses TRBV30 and TRBJ2-1, with 8 nucleotides matching TRBD2. The material sequenced was naive CD4+ T cells from blood. CDR3 region: CAWSVMPAGAYNEQFF. As DNA, the CDR3 is TGTGCCTGGAGTGTAATGCCAGCGGGGGCCTACAATGAGCAGTTCTTC.